The sequence of this T cell receptor (beta chain) was determined in a study of shared clonotypes between healthy human individuals. Study overall: The donor pool was made up of two women and three men aged 18 to 49.

Details on this clone: What it binds is not known.

Each PCR replicate from the sorted subsets contained 150 to 250 ng DNA, which is some 32,000 T cell genomes. The assay was immunoSEQ multiplex PCR, and TCRdb's table has in-frame clones only and misses some. The sample includes about 2.2 million clones, just under 95% seen only once; the top ten take around 1.8%. Findings and caveats of the study: The sharing of around 5% of naive CD4 clonotypes was seen across a handful of donors.

The V end was cut by 4 bases, the J end by 1 base, with 10 bases between. The CDR3 runs to 14 residues. Germline V gene sequence: CDR1 SGHAT, CDR2 FQNNGV. Naive CD8 cells lacked CD45RO and underwent positive selection for CCR7, leaving out terminally differentiated effector memory CD45RA+ cells. This receptor was obtained from a young man in good health. Some clones in this sample may be carry-over from other donors' samples. The chain joins TRBV11-2 to TRBJ1-1; D is ambiguous. Sequencing was done on a sample of naive CD8+ T cells from PBMCs. The CDR3 spells CASSSSAANTEAFF. CDR3 in DNA: TGTGCCAGCAGCTCTAGTGCAGCGAACACTGAAGCTTTCTTT.